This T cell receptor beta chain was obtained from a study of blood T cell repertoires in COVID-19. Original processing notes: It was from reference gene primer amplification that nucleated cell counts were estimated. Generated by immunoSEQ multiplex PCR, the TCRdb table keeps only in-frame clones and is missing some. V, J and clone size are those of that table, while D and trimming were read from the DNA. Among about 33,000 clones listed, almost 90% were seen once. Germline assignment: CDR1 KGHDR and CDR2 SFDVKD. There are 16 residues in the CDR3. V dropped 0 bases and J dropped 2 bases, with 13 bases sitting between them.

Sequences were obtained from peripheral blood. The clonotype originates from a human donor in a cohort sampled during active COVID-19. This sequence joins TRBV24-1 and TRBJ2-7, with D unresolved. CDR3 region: CATSDLPGVGAYEQYF. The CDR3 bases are TGTGCCACCAGTGATTTGCCGGGTGTTGGAGCCTACGAGCAGTACTTC.